The subject of this entry is one TCR beta chain. This entry is derived from a study of blood T cell repertoires in COVID-19. About the research overall: Collection of acute and convalescent COVID-19 samples took place in the United States, Italy and Spain.

Assay: immunoSEQ multiplex PCR; the TCRdb copy retains only in-frame clones and omits some. Here the sample spans fewer than 200,000 clones, nearly 80% being singletons. The CDR3 covers 15 residues. Germline CDR1 is SGHAT and CDR2 is FQNNGV. Trimming removed 6 bases from V and 7 bases from J; junction bases left unmatched: 6. This sequence originates from a woman aged 65 to 85 with acute or convalescent COVID-19. Sequencing was done on a sample of peripheral blood. The chain joins TRBV11-2 to TRBJ2-2, with TRBD2 identical over 12 bases. The DNA of the CDR3 is TGTGCCAGCAGACTAGCGGGAGGACGGTTCGGGGAGCTGTTTTTT. Translating gives CASRLAGGRFGELFF.